This TCR beta chain emerged from a study of identical twins. This clonotype was recorded only once. Its antigen is unknown. Template switching added a universal primer binding site, and final cDNA carried unique molecular identifiers. MiXCR, applied by TCRdb to the 5' RACE reads, yields one record per CDR3 protein. This table holds around 960,000 distinct CDR3 sequences, around an eighth found once. Germline V gene sequence: CDR1 LGHNT, CDR2 FRNRAP. V shed 7 bases, J shed 4 bases, and the junction held 7 bases outside the gene matches. CDR3 length equals 14 residues. Broader study findings: Abundant beta clonotypes from cord blood bore fewer insertions; memory repertoires lacked this pattern. Researchers caution that invariant MAIT and iNKT cells could partly confound zero-insertion analyses.

This same sample was also part of a study on yellow fever vaccine responses in identical twins.

This chain uses TRBV12-5 with TRBJ2-3; 8 nucleotides align to TRBD2. This clonotype was sampled from a woman aged 18-29 years in good health. Sequences were obtained from PBMCs. The CDR3 reads CASARGGVADTQYF. CDR3 sequence (DNA): TGTGCTAGTGCCCGGGGGGGGGTTGCAGATACGCAGTATTTT.